The 29 T cell receptor beta chains below were found in one sample sequenced in a study of blood T cell repertoires in COVID-19. Clones were sequenced by immunoSEQ multiplex PCR, and TCRdb holds only the in-frame ones, with some missing. This sample has 95,000 to 150,000 clones, with 70% to 90% found just once. Material: peripheral blood. These TCRs come from a woman between 50 and 59 years old with active or convalescent COVID-19.

In the case of this clone: One end of the junction does not line up with germline, which may come from a read error. V is TRBV2 and J is TRBJ1-2; the D is unclear. In germline, CDR1 is SNHLY, CDR2 FYNNEI. The CDR3 totals 12 residues. CDR3 sequence: CASSEARIAPTF. In DNA form, the CDR3 reads TGTGCCAGCAGTGAAGCGCGTATCGCCCCTACTTTC.

CDR3 loop: CASSRGQANQETQYF. For the CDR3, the DNA is TGTGCCAGCAGCCGCGGACAGGCAAACCAAGAGACCCAGTACTTC. The chain carries TRBV7-9 and TRBJ2-5; the match to TRBD1 covers 7 bases. CDR3 length equals 15 residues. CDR1 and CDR2 from the germline V gene are SEHNR and FQNEAQ (reference sequence). V was clipped by 5 bases and J by 0 bases; unmatched bases: 6.

The chain employs TRBV25-1 and TRBJ2-7; D is possibly TRBD1 (5 bases). The CDR3 spans 13 residues. The V gene lost 3 bases and the J gene lost 6 bases, with 12 bases spanning the gap. Germline V lookup: CDR1 MGHDK, CDR2 SYGVNS. CDR3 protein: CASSDLGQSEQYF. CDR3 DNA: TGTGCCAGCAGTGATCTCGGACAATCCGAGCAGTACTTC.

The chain has TRBV3-1 (or the pseudogene TRBV3-2) and TRBJ1-1; 8 bases align to TRBD1. Per the germline V gene, CDR1 is LGHDT and CDR2 is YNNKEL (reference sequence). The CDR3 runs 14 residues. V was clipped by 4 bases and J by 4 bases; unmatched bases: 5. The CDR3 here is CASSPLQGGTEAFF. DNA for the CDR3: TGTGCCAGCAGCCCCCTACAGGGGGGCACTGAAGCTTTCTTT.

The J gene is TRBJ2-1, the V gene TRBV27, with D uncertain. This CDR3 is 13 amino acids long. Trimming took off 6 bases at V and 0 bases at J, with 6 bases between the two ends. In germline, CDR1 is MNHEY, CDR2 SMNVEV (reference sequence). This chain's CDR3 is CASSFSSYNEQFF. The CDR3 DNA reads TGTGCCAGCAGCTTTAGCTCCTACAATGAGCAGTTCTTC.

As to this clone: Within the sample, other DNA sequences also encode this same CDR3. The chain recombines TRBV5-1 with TRBJ1-2; TRBD1 matches 8 bases. Germline-derived CDR1 and CDR2 are SGHRS and YFSETQ. Trimming cost V 4 bases and J 4 bases; bases outside gene matches: 6. The CDR3 loop spans 14 amino acids. The chain's CDR3 is CASSLGQGGYGYTF. CDR3 bases: TGCGCCAGCAGCCTTGGACAGGGAGGCTATGGCTACACCTTC.

The chain carries TRBV5-1 and TRBJ2-3; 11 bases are a match to TRBD2. The length of the CDR3 is 15 residues. V was clipped by 0 bases and J by 4 bases; unmatched bases: 1. The germline gives CDR1 SGHRS, CDR2 YFSETQ. The CDR3 protein is CASSLELAGADTQYF. Written as DNA, the CDR3 is TGCGCCAGCAGCTTGGAACTAGCGGGAGCAGATACGCAGTATTTT.

The chain employs TRBV6-1 and TRBJ1-1; weak D call: TRBD1 (6 bases). Germline CDR1 reads MNHNS; CDR2 reads SASEGT. Trimming left V 6 bases short and J 1 base short, with 9 bases between. CDR3 length equals 13 residues. CDR3 DNA sequence: TGTGCCAGCAGCCCGACAGGGAACACTGAAGCTTTCTTT. The encoded protein is CASSPTGNTEAFF.

The V gene is TRBV15, the J gene TRBJ2-7; D may be TRBD2 (5 bases). This CDR3 is 14 amino acids long. Germline V gene data show CDR1 as LNHNV and CDR2 as YYDKDF (reference sequence). The V end lost 0 bases, the J end lost 4 bases, and 10 bases lay between the germline ends. CDR3: CATSRDQRGYEQYF. Written as DNA, the CDR3 is TGTGCCACCAGCAGAGATCAACGAGGGTACGAGCAGTACTTC. Full variable domain (missing parts from reference TRBV15 and TRBJ2-7): DAMVIQNPRYQVTQFGKPVTLSCSQTLNHNVMYWYQQKSSQAPKLLFHYYDKDFNNEADTPDNFQSRRPNTSFCFLDIRSPGLGDTAMYLCATSRDQRGYEQYFGPGTRLTVT.

The sample holds one count of this clone. The chain links TRBV20-1 to TRBJ1-5; TRBD1 might be the D (6 bases). Germline lookup yields CDR1 DFQATT and CDR2 SNEGSKA (reference sequence). Trimming removed 3 bases from V and 5 bases from J, with 11 bases in between. CDR3 size: 13 residues. The CDR3 here is CSASVGGHQPQHF. The CDR3 DNA reads TGCAGTGCTAGTGTCGGGGGGCATCAGCCCCAGCATTTT.

The V call is TRBV15, the J call TRBJ2-4, with D unclear. CDR1 LNHNV and CDR2 YYDKDF come from the germline V gene (reference sequence). The CDR3 has 15 amino acids. The V and J ends lost 1 base and 1 base respectively, with 8 bases between them. This CDR3 is CATSRVREAKNIQYF. CDR3 nucleotide sequence: TGTGCCACCAGCAGAGTACGAGAGGCCAAAAACATTCAGTACTTC.

The chain recombines TRBV19 with TRBJ2-5; 7 positions match TRBD1. Trimming cost V 9 bases and J 3 bases; bases outside gene matches: 10. Per germline, CDR1 LNHDA and CDR2 SQIVND (reference sequence). CDR3 length: 14 amino acids. CDR3: CASRRQGIEETQYF. In nucleotides, the CDR3 is TGTGCCAGCCGCCGACAGGGAATCGAAGAGACCCAGTACTTC. Full variable domain (missing parts from reference TRBV19 and TRBJ2-5): DGGITQSPKYLFRKEGQNVTLSCEQNLNHDAMYWYRQDPGQGLRLIYYSQIVNDFQKGDIAEGYSVSREKKESFPLTVTSAQKNPTAFYLCASRRQGIEETQYFGPGTRLLVL.

The genes are TRBV14 and TRBJ2-1; TRBD2 matches 9 bases. V was pared by 1 base and J by 2 bases, with 6 bases of the junction left unmatched. The CDR3 runs 17 residues. Per germline, CDR1 SGHDN and CDR2 FVKESK. DNA of the CDR3: TGTGCCAGCAGCCAAGCCCCAGCGGGAGGACCCTACAATGAGCAGTTCTTC. It codes for CASSQAPAGGPYNEQFF.

The chain employs TRBV19 and TRBJ2-2; 8 bases agree with TRBD2. J was trimmed by 15 bases and V by 3 bases; bases with no gene match: 6. The CDR3 runs 12 residues. Germline V gene lookup returns CDR1 LNHDA and CDR2 SQIVND (reference sequence). For the CDR3, the DNA is TGTGCCAGTAGTATTAGAGCGGGGGTGATGTTTTTT. Translated, it gives CASSIRAGVMFF.

The rearrangement uses TRBV9 and TRBJ2-5; 7 positions agree with TRBD2. V lost 4 bases to trimming and J lost 0 bases; unmatched junction nucleotides: 3. CDR1 and CDR2 from the germline V gene are SGDLS and YYNGEE. CDR3 length: 14 amino acids. In nucleotides, the CDR3 is TGTGCCAGCAGCACCGGGGGGTACCAAGAGACCCAGTACTTC. This encodes CASSTGGYQETQYF.

J is TRBJ1-2 and V is TRBV30; D is perhaps TRBD1 (5 bases). V gave up 4 bases and J gave up 5 bases, with 14 bases separating them. Germline CDR1 and CDR2: GTSNPN and SVGIG (reference sequence). The length of the CDR3 is 13 residues. CDR3 DNA: TGTGCCTGGATTATCGACAGAACGTATGGCTACACCTTC. Protein sequence: CAWIIDRTYGYTF.

The chain uses TRBV2 and TRBJ1-2; no firm D call. Trimming took off 0 bases at V and 4 bases at J, with 9 bases between the two ends. CDR3 size: 14 residues. The germline V gene encodes CDR1 SNHLY and CDR2 FYNNEI. As DNA, the CDR3 is TGTGCCAGCAGTGAAGCTGGCGGGTTCTATGGCTACACCTTC. Residues: CASSEAGGFYGYTF.

This chain connects TRBV11-3 to TRBJ2-2; 9 nucleotides line up with TRBD1. The CDR3 extends over 15 amino acids. V shed 5 bases and J 6 bases; nucleotides not matched to a gene: 7. Germline CDR1 is SGHNT and CDR2 is YENEEA. In DNA form, the CDR3 reads TGTGCCAGCAGCCTTGAACAGGGGGCGGCCGGGGAGCTGTTTTTT. Its protein is CASSLEQGAAGELFF.

The chain recombines TRBV6-5 with TRBJ2-5; 10 bases match TRBD2. CDR1 MNHEY and CDR2 SVGAGI come from the germline V gene. Trimming at V came to 7 bases and at J to 4 bases, leaving 6 bases not matched to a gene. The CDR3 loop spans 14 amino acids. The CDR3 DNA sequence: TGTGCCAGCAAGCTAGCGGGAGAAGCAGAGACCCAGTACTTC. Its protein is CASKLAGEAETQYF.

The chain links TRBV6-2 or TRBV6-3 to TRBJ2-1; perhaps TRBD2 as D (7 bases). Trimming took off 0 bases at V and 6 bases at J, with 12 bases between the two ends. The V gene's germline CDR1 is MNHEY and CDR2 SVGEGT. The CDR3 is made up of 15 amino acids. The CDR3 DNA sequence: TGTGCCAGCAGTTACTCGACGGGGGGCTTCAATGAGCAGTTCTTC. This translates into CASSYSTGGFNEQFF.

CDR3 in amino acids: CASSFQGGAGNTIYF. The CDR3 region has the DNA TGTGCCAGCAGCTTTCAGGGAGGTGCTGGAAACACCATATATTTT. This chain links TRBV5-8 with TRBJ1-3, with D perhaps matching TRBD1 (5 bases). The germline V gene has CDR1 SGHTS and CDR2 YDEGEE. V was pared by 2 bases and J by 2 bases, with 11 bases between. The CDR3 is 15 amino acids. Supplemented by reference TRBV5-8 and TRBJ1-3, the full variable domain reads EAGVTQSPTHLIKTRGQQATLRCSPISGHTSVYWYQQALGLGLQFLLWYDEGEERNRGNFPPRFSGRQFPNYSSELNVNALELEDSALYLCASSFQGGAGNTIYFGEGSWLTVV.

This chain uses TRBV9 with TRBJ2-3; a weak D match, TRBD2 (5 bases). There are 13 residues in the CDR3. Germline V lookup: CDR1 SGDLS, CDR2 YYNGEE. Trimming stripped 4 bases from V and 3 bases from J, with 9 bases between. CDR3 nucleotide sequence: TGTGCCAGCAGCCCCCGAGGGACAGATACGCAGTATTTT. It yields the protein CASSPRGTDTQYF. The whole variable domain, filled in from reference TRBV9 and TRBJ2-3, reads DSGVTQTPKHLITATGQRVTLRCSPRSGDLSVYWYQQSLDQGLQFLIQYYNGEERAKGNILERFSAQQFPDLHSELNLSSLELGDSALYFCASSPRGTDTQYFGPGTRLTVL.

J is TRBJ2-1 and V is TRBV28; the D gene is possibly TRBD2 (5 bases). The germline V and J ends were trimmed by 3 bases and 0 bases, with 12 bases remaining between them. The CDR3 has 16 amino acids. The V gene's germline CDR1 is MDHEN and CDR2 SYDVKM. In DNA form, the CDR3 reads TGTGCCAGCAGTTTCCCTTCTGGAGGCTCCTACAATGAGCAGTTCTTC. Amino acid sequence: CASSFPSGGSYNEQFF.

The rearrangement joins TRBV13 to TRBJ2-7, with 9 bases that match TRBD1. The CDR3 is 14 amino acids. CDR1 and CDR2 (germline): PRHDT, FYEKMQ (reference sequence). The trim removed 4 bases at V and 1 base at J, leaving 2 bases unmatched. The CDR3 sequence: CASSSGQGSYEQYF. CDR3 DNA: TGTGCCAGCAGCTCCGGACAGGGGTCCTACGAGCAGTACTTC.

The chain carries TRBV19 and TRBJ2-2, with 7 bases identical to TRBD1. There are 15 residues in the CDR3. Losses at the gene ends were 7 bases for V and 1 base for J; bases not matched to a gene: 6. Germline V CDR1 and CDR2: LNHDA, SQIVND (reference sequence). As DNA, the CDR3 is TGTGCCAGTACCCCGGGACAGATGAACACCGGGGAGCTGTTTTTT. Protein: CASTPGQMNTGELFF.

V and J are TRBV28 and TRBJ1-1; D is unresolved. The V gene's germline CDR1 is MDHEN and CDR2 SYDVKM. V gave up 7 bases and J gave up 7 bases, with 22 bases separating them. The CDR3 is 15 amino acids. CDR3 region: CASTFGRGSKHEAFF. CDR3 DNA sequence: TGTGCCAGCACCTTCGGTAGAGGAAGTAAACATGAAGCTTTCTTT. Drawing the rest from reference TRBV28 and TRBJ1-1, the complete variable domain is DVKVTQSSRYLVKRTGEKVFLECVQDMDHENMFWYRQDPGLGLRLIYFSYDVKMKEKGDIPEGYSVSREKKERFSLILESASTNQTSMYLCASTFGRGSKHEAFFGQGTRLTVV.

The chain uses TRBV2 and TRBJ1-1; D gene ambiguous. The CDR3 has 14 amino acids. Germline CDR1 is SNHLY and CDR2 is FYNNEI. Between the trimmed V and J ends, which lost 6 bases and 1 base, there was a span of 12 bases. This chain's CDR3 is CASSLGLGNTEAFF. Written as DNA, the CDR3 is TGTGCCAGCAGCCTTGGACTGGGGAACACTGAAGCTTTCTTT. Full variable domain (outside the CDR3, taken from reference TRBV2 and TRBJ1-1): EPEVTQTPSHQVTQMGQEVILRCVPISNHLYFYWYRQILGQKVEFLVSFYNNEISEKSEIFDDQFSVERPDGSNFTLKIRSTKLEDSAMYFCASSLGLGNTEAFFGQGTRLTVV.

The chain links TRBV29-1 to TRBJ2-2; 7 bases align to TRBD2. The CDR3 contains 15 residues. After removal of 4 bases from V and 5 bases from J, the junction contained 10 bases not matched to a gene. Germline loops: CDR1 SQVTM, CDR2 ANQGSEA. The CDR3 DNA follows: TGCAGCGTTGGGTCCCGACTAGCTGGTACCGGGGAGCTGTTTTTT. This translates into CSVGSRLAGTGELFF.

V gene TRBV15 combines with J gene TRBJ2-4; D is uncertain. Between the trimmed V and J ends, which lost 4 bases and 7 bases, there was a span of 11 bases. Germline CDR1 and CDR2: LNHNV and YYDKDF (reference sequence). The CDR3 extends over 13 amino acids. DNA for the CDR3: TGTGCCACCAGCATCCTATACGGTAACATTCAGTACTTC. Translating gives CATSILYGNIQYF. Combining the CDR3 with reference TRBV15 and TRBJ2-4 gives the whole variable domain DAMVIQNPRYQVTQFGKPVTLSCSQTLNHNVMYWYQQKSSQAPKLLFHYYDKDFNNEADTPDNFQSRRPNTSFCFLDIRSPGLGDTAMYLCATSILYGNIQYFGAGTRLSVL.